The rows below give T cell receptor beta chains drawn from one sample of a study of T cell responses to AZD1222 COVID-19 vaccine. The table came from immunoSEQ multiplex PCR; TCRdb's copy has only in-frame clones and leaves some out. This sample has some 70,000 clones, with around 83% found just once. Here the sequenced sample was peripheral blood, taken on day 0 of AZD1222 vaccination. The source is an adult in good health. CDR3s include the opening cysteine and the closing phenylalanine or tryptophan. The D gene is left open where the match is weak. The size entry is marked missing in some rows and otherwise reads once, few, many or a size class.

CDR3 length: 15
D gene: TRBD1
J gene: TRBJ2-7
clone size: .
V gene: TRBV27
CDR3 DNA: TGTGCCAGCAGTTGGGGGACAGGGGGCCTATACGAGCAGTACTTC
CDR3 protein: CASSWGTGGLYEQYF

CDR3 length: 12
D gene: TRBD1
J gene: TRBJ1-5
clone size: few
V gene: TRBV28
CDR3 DNA: TGTGCCAGCAGCCAGGGGGCGCAGCCCCAGCATTTT
CDR3 protein: CASSQGAQPQHF

CDR3 length: 14
D gene: .
J gene: TRBJ2-7
clone size: .
V gene: TRBV7-3
CDR3 DNA: TGTGCCAGCAGCGCCGGGACCCCGTGGGGCGAGCAGTACTTC
CDR3 protein: CASSAGTPWGEQYF

CDR3 length: 15
D gene: .
J gene: TRBJ2-2
clone size: .
V gene: TRBV6-1
CDR3 DNA: TGTGCCAGCAGTGAATCCCCCGGGAACACCGGGGAGCTGTTTTTT
CDR3 protein: CASSESPGNTGELFF

CDR3 length: 15
D gene: .
J gene: TRBJ1-2
clone size: .
V gene: TRBV11-1
CDR3 DNA: TGTGCCAGCAGCTTCACTTTGACAGGCGACTATGGCTACACCTTC
CDR3 protein: CASSFTLTGDYGYTF

CDR3 length: 11
D gene: .
J gene: TRBJ2-7
clone size: once
V gene: TRBV6-5
CDR3 DNA: TGTGCCAGCAGTTACAGCGGGGAGCAGTACTTC
CDR3 protein: CASSYSGEQYF

CDR3 length: 15
D gene: .
J gene: TRBJ1-6
clone size: .
V gene: TRBV6-5
CDR3 DNA: TGTGCCAGCAGTTACTCGAACGAGGAGAATTCACCCCTCCACTTT
CDR3 protein: CASSYSNEENSPLHF

CDR3 length: 15
D gene: .
J gene: TRBJ1-6
clone size: .
V gene: TRBV10-3
CDR3 DNA: TGTGCCATCAGTGAGTCGGGAGGGGTCAATTCACCCCTCCACTTT
CDR3 protein: CAISESGGVNSPLHF

CDR3 length: 13
D gene: .
J gene: TRBJ1-1
clone size: .
V gene: TRBV24-1
CDR3 DNA: TGTGCCACCAGTGGCGGACAGTACACTGAAGCTTTCTTT
CDR3 protein: CATSGGQYTEAFF

CDR3 length: 16
D gene: .
J gene: TRBJ1-5
clone size: .
V gene: TRBV2
CDR3 DNA: TGTGCCAGCAGTGAAGTAGGATTGATTTTGAGTCAGCCCCAGCATTTT
CDR3 protein: CASSEVGLILSQPQHF

CDR3 length: 13
D gene: TRBD2
J gene: TRBJ2-7
clone size: .
V gene: TRBV2
CDR3 DNA: TGTGCCACAACGGGACTAGCGGCATACGAGCAGTACTTC
CDR3 protein: CATTGLAAYEQYF

CDR3 length: 14
D gene: TRBD1
J gene: TRBJ2-7
clone size: .
V gene: TRBV5-1
CDR3 DNA: TGCGCCAGCAGCTTTCAACAGGGGAGCGGCGAGCAGTACTTC
CDR3 protein: CASSFQQGSGEQYF

CDR3 length: 14
D gene: .
J gene: TRBJ1-3
clone size: .
V gene: TRBV7-9
CDR3 DNA: TGTGCCAGCAGCTCCTGGACCGCTGGAAACACCATATATTTT
CDR3 protein: CASSSWTAGNTIYF

CDR3 length: 13
D gene: .
J gene: TRBJ1-1
clone size: .
V gene: TRBV11-1
CDR3 DNA: TGTGCCAGCAGCTTAGCAGAGAACACTGAAGCTTTCTTT
CDR3 protein: CASSLAENTEAFF

CDR3 length: 17
D gene: TRBD1
J gene: TRBJ1-1
clone size: few
V gene: TRBV2
CDR3 DNA: TGTGCCAGCAGTGAAGCCGACCGGACAGGGGCTGGGGGTGAAGCTTTCTTT
CDR3 protein: CASSEADRTGAGGEAFF

CDR3 length: 15
D gene: .
J gene: TRBJ1-6
clone size: .
V gene: TRBV7-2
CDR3 DNA: TGTGCCAGCAGCTTGGCTATGGTCATCGATTCACCCCTCCACTTT
CDR3 protein: CASSLAMVIDSPLHF

CDR3 length: 12
D gene: .
J gene: TRBJ2-7
clone size: .
V gene: TRBV30
CDR3 DNA: TGTGCCTGGAGTGAGCTTGCCTACGAGCAGTACTTC
CDR3 protein: CAWSELAYEQYF

CDR3 length: 15
D gene: .
J gene: TRBJ1-1
clone size: .
V gene: TRBV4-1
CDR3 DNA: TGCGCCAGCAGCCAAGTGTGGCGGGGGTGGGCTGAAGCTTTCTTT
CDR3 protein: CASSQVWRGWAEAFF

CDR3 length: 14
D gene: .
J gene: TRBJ2-5
clone size: .
V gene: TRBV18
CDR3 DNA: TGTGCCAGCTCACCACCGTCCCAACCCGAGACCCAGTACTTC
CDR3 protein: CASSPPSQPETQYF

CDR3 length: 16
D gene: .
J gene: TRBJ1-6
clone size: once
V gene: TRBV19
CDR3 DNA: TGTGCCAGTAGCTACGGACCTAACCGAGGGAATTCACCCCTCCACTTT
CDR3 protein: CASSYGPNRGNSPLHF

CDR3 length: 14
D gene: TRBD1
J gene: TRBJ1-4
clone size: few
V gene: TRBV4-1
CDR3 DNA: TGCGCCAGCAGCCAACAGGGGGCGGGAGAAAAACTGTTTTTT
CDR3 protein: CASSQQGAGEKLFF

CDR3 length: 16
D gene: .
J gene: TRBJ1-2
clone size: .
V gene: TRBV6-6
CDR3 DNA: TGTGCCAGCAGTTGGGCCCTTCTAACAGAAAACTATGGCTACACCTTC
CDR3 protein: CASSWALLTENYGYTF

CDR3 length: 14
D gene: .
J gene: TRBJ1-5
clone size: medium-sized
V gene: TRBV2
CDR3 DNA: TGTGCCAGCAGTGAAAACCAGGGGAGCCAGCCCCAGCATTTT
CDR3 protein: CASSENQGSQPQHF

CDR3 length: 16
D gene: .
J gene: TRBJ2-3
clone size: .
V gene: TRBV5-1
CDR3 DNA: TGCGCCAGCAGCTTGGTACTAGCAAAAAGCACAGATACGCAGTATTTT
CDR3 protein: CASSLVLAKSTDTQYF

CDR3 length: 14
D gene: .
J gene: TRBJ1-5
clone size: .
V gene: TRBV3-1/TRBV3-2
CDR3 DNA: TGTGCCAGCAACCGGGTAACTAGCAATCAGCCCCAGCATTTT
CDR3 protein: CASNRVTSNQPQHF

CDR3 length: 15
D gene: .
J gene: TRBJ2-3
clone size: .
V gene: TRBV6-5
CDR3 DNA: TGTGCCAGCACCTTAACAATTACCTCAGGGGATACGCAGTATTTT
CDR3 protein: CASTLTITSGDTQYF

CDR3 length: 15
D gene: TRBD1
J gene: TRBJ1-4
clone size: .
V gene: TRBV4-1
CDR3 DNA: TGCGCCAGCAGCCCAGGTGGGACAGGGATTGAAAAACTGTTTTTT
CDR3 protein: CASSPGGTGIEKLFF

CDR3 length: 14
D gene: .
J gene: TRBJ1-5
clone size: .
V gene: TRBV30
CDR3 DNA: TGTGCCTGGAGTGGGGCAGGGGTCAATCAGCCCCAGCATTTT
CDR3 protein: CAWSGAGVNQPQHF

CDR3 length: 13
D gene: .
J gene: TRBJ2-3
clone size: .
V gene: TRBV30
CDR3 DNA: TGTGCCTGGGGTGGGGTGAGTACAGATACGCAGTATTTT
CDR3 protein: CAWGGVSTDTQYF

CDR3 length: 17
D gene: .
J gene: TRBJ1-6
clone size: .
V gene: TRBV27
CDR3 DNA: TGTGCCAGCAGTCAGACCCTCACCGGTTTCTATAATTCACCCCTCCACTTT
CDR3 protein: CASSQTLTGFYNSPLHF

CDR3 length: 12
D gene: .
J gene: TRBJ2-5
clone size: .
V gene: TRBV4-2
CDR3 DNA: TGTGCCAGCAGCCAAGATAGTGAGACCCAGTACTTC
CDR3 protein: CASSQDSETQYF

CDR3 length: 18
D gene: TRBD1
J gene: TRBJ2-1
clone size: .
V gene: TRBV7-9
CDR3 DNA: TGTGCCAGCAGCTTATCAGGTTGGGGCAGGGGGCAGTCACATGAGCAGTTCTTC
CDR3 protein: CASSLSGWGRGQSHEQFF

CDR3 length: 15
D gene: .
J gene: TRBJ2-2
clone size: .
V gene: TRBV4-3
CDR3 DNA: TGCGCCAGCAGCCAAGAGGGTGGTAGGGGCGGGGAGCTGTTTTTT
CDR3 protein: CASSQEGGRGGELFF

CDR3 length: 15
D gene: TRBD2
J gene: TRBJ2-1
clone size: .
V gene: TRBV3-1/TRBV3-2
CDR3 DNA: TGTGCCAGCAGCCCCAGACTAGCGGGGGTTCAGGAGCAGTTCTTC
CDR3 protein: CASSPRLAGVQEQFF

CDR3 length: 13
D gene: .
J gene: TRBJ2-7
clone size: .
V gene: TRBV12-3/TRBV12-4
CDR3 DNA: TGTGCCAGCAGTTTCCTCGAGGTGTACGAGCAGTACTTC
CDR3 protein: CASSFLEVYEQYF

CDR3 length: 14
D gene: .
J gene: TRBJ1-6
clone size: .
V gene: TRBV3-1/TRBV3-2
CDR3 DNA: TGTGCCAGCAGCCAAGATTGGGGGATTTCACCCCTCCACTTT
CDR3 protein: CASSQDWGISPLHF